The rows below give T cell receptor beta chains drawn from one sample of a study of beta chain features in type 1 diabetes. Some clones are missing from TCRdb's copy, which holds only in-frame ones; the method was immunoSEQ multiplex PCR. The sample carries over 500,000 clones, around 16% recorded once. The sequenced material came from naive CD4+ T cells from blood. Receptors were obtained from a young man in good health. Each CDR3 is given with its conserved first and last residue. D genes are given only for firm matches. Clone size, where shown, is once, few, many, or a class for clones that have expanded.

j_call	v_call	d_call	clone_size	cdr3_aa	cdr3_nt
TRBJ1-1	TRBV7-2	.	few	CASSYNRARDTEAFF	TGTGCCAGCAGCTACAACAGGGCGAGGGACACTGAAGCTTTCTTT
TRBJ1-1	TRBV2	.	.	CASRLAPVVTEAFF	TGTGCCAGCAGGTTAGCCCCGGTAGTCACTGAAGCTTTCTTT
TRBJ2-3	TRBV9	.	once	CASSGAGNRASTDTQYF	TGTGCCAGCAGCGGGGCGGGTAACAGAGCTAGCACAGATACGCAGTATTTT
TRBJ2-4	TRBV9	.	few	CASSPLSRDDKNIQYF	TGTGCCAGCAGCCCCCTCAGCCGGGACGACAAAAACATTCAGTACTTC
TRBJ2-2	TRBV9	.	.	CASSVVSSVVAGELFF	TGTGCCAGCAGCGTAGTTAGCTCAGTGGTCGCCGGGGAGCTGTTTTTT
TRBJ1-5	TRBV5-6	TRBD1	.	CASSFRTGPFMPQHF	TGTGCCAGCAGCTTCCGGACAGGGCCCTTTATGCCCCAGCATTTT
TRBJ2-7	TRBV18	TRBD2	.	CASSPPPLAAEQYF	TGTGCCAGCTCACCACCCCCACTAGCGGCCGAGCAGTACTTC
TRBJ1-2	TRBV6-5	.	few	CASRPGRLFNYGYTF	TGTGCCAGCAGGCCGGGACGACTATTTAACTATGGCTACACCTTC
TRBJ2-5	TRBV10-3	TRBD2	.	CAIRGLAVTQETQYF	TGTGCCATCAGGGGACTAGCGGTTACCCAAGAGACCCAGTACTTC
TRBJ1-1	TRBV29-1	.	.	CNVMGVRGGTEAFF	TGCAACGTTATGGGAGTTCGGGGGGGAACTGAAGCTTTCTTT